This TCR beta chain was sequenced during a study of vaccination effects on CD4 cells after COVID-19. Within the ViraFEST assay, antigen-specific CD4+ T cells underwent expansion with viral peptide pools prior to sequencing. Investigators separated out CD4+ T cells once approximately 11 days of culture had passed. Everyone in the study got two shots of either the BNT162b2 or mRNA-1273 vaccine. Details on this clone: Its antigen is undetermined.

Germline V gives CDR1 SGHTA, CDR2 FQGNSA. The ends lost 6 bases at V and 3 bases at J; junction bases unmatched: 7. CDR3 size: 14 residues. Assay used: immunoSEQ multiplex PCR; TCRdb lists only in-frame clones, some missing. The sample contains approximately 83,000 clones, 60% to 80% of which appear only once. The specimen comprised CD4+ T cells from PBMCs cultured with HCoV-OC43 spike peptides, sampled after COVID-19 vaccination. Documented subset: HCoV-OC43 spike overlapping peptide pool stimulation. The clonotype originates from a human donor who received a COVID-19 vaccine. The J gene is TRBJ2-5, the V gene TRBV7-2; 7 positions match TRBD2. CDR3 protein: CASSRGREEETQYF. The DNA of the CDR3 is TGTGCCAGCAGTAGAGGCCGGGAGGAAGAGACCCAGTACTTC.